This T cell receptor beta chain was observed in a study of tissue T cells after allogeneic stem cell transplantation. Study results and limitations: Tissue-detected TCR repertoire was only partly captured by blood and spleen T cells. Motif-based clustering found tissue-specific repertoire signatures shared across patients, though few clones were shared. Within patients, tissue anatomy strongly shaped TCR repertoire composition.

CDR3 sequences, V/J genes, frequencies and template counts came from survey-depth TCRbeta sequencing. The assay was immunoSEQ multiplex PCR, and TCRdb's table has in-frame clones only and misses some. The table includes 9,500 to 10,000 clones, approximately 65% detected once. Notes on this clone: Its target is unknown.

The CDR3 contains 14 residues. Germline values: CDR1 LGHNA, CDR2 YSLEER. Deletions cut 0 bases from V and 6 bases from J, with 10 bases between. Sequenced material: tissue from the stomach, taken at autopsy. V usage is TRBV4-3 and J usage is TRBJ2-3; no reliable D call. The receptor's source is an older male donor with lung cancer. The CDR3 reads CASSQDARTDTQYF. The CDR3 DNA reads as TGCGCCAGCAGCCAAGATGCCAGGACGGATACGCAGTATTTT.